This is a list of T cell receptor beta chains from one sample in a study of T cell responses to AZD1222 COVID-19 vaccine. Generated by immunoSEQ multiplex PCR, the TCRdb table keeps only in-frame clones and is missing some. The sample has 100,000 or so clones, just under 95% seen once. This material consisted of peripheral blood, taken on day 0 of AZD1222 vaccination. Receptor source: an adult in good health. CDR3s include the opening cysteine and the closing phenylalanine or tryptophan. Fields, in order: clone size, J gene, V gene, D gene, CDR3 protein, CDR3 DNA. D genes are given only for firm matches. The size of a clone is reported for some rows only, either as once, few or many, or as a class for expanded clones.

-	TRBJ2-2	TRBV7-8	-	CASSGTPNTGELFF	TGTGCCAGCAGCGGGACACCGAACACCGGGGAGCTGTTTTTT
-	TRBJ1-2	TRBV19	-	CASSWAVRGREGYTF	TGTGCCAGTAGTTGGGCTGTTCGGGGAAGGGAAGGCTACACCTTC
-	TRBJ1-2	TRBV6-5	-	CASSSTGDYGYTF	TGTGCCAGCAGTTCGACAGGAGACTATGGCTACACCTTC
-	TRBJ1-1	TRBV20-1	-	CSATKNTEAFF	TGCAGTGCTACCAAGAACACTGAAGCTTTCTTT
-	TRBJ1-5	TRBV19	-	CASSSLVDLDQPQHF	TGTGCCAGTAGTTCCCTGGTAGATTTGGATCAGCCCCAGCATTTT
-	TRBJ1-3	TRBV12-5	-	CASGLVLGHNSGNTIYF	TGTGCTAGTGGTTTGGTACTGGGACATAACTCTGGAAACACCATATATTTT
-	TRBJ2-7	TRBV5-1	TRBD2	CASSFSGYEQYF	TGCGCCAGCAGCTTTAGCGGGTACGAGCAGTACTTC
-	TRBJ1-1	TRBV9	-	CASSVGVVTEAFF	TGTGCCAGCAGCGTAGGGGTCGTCACTGAAGCTTTCTTT
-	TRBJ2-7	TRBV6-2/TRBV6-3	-	CASSYHGSSYEQYF	TGTGCCAGCAGTTACCATGGCAGCTCCTACGAGCAGTACTTC
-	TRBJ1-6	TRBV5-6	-	CASSLQLDSPLHF	TGTGCCAGCAGTCTTCAGCTAGATTCACCCCTCCACTTT
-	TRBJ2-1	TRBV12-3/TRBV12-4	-	CASSFNSEQFF	TGTGCCAGCAGTTTCAACAGCGAGCAGTTCTTC
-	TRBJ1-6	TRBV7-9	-	CASSSSRAGSSPLHF	TGTGCCAGCAGCTCAAGTAGGGCAGGGAGTTCACCCCTCCACTTT
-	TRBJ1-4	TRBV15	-	CATSRDPSGVANEKLFF	TGTGCCACCAGCAGAGATCCTAGCGGGGTTGCTAATGAAAAACTGTTTTTT
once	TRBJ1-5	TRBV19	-	CASSIGLNGGNQPQHF	TGTGCCAGTAGTATAGGTCTAAATGGAGGCAATCAGCCCCAGCATTTT
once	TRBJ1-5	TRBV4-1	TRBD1	CASSPQGASNQPQHF	TGCGCCAGCAGCCCACAGGGGGCAAGCAATCAGCCCCAGCATTTT
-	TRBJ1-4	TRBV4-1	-	CASRLTGVNEKLFF	TGCGCCAGCAGGTTAACAGGAGTTAATGAAAAACTGTTTTTT
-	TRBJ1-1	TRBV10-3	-	CAISERVVVRDTEAFF	TGTGCCATCAGTGAGAGGGTGGTGGTTCGGGACACTGAAGCTTTCTTT
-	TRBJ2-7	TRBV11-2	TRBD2	CASSLDYRGAYEQYF	TGTGCCAGCAGCTTAGATTATCGGGGGGCCTACGAGCAGTACTTC
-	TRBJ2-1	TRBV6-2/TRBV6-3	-	CASSFRDTLIDEQFF	TGTGCCAGCAGTTTCCGGGACACGCTGATCGATGAGCAGTTCTTC
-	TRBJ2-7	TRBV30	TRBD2	CAWSVPPRLARTYEQYF	TGTGCCTGGAGTGTACCCCCCCGACTAGCGCGAACCTACGAGCAGTACTTC
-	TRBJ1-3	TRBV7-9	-	CASSLSRESGNTIYF	TGTGCCAGCAGCTTATCCAGGGAATCTGGAAACACCATATATTTT
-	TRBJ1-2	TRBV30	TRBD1	CAWHRDRRDYGYTF	TGTGCCTGGCACCGGGACAGGAGGGACTATGGCTACACCTTC
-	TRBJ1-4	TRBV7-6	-	CASSFLPRGNEKLFF	TGTGCCAGCAGCTTCCTCCCGAGGGGTAATGAAAAACTGTTTTTT
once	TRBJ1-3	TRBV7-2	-	CASSFYEESSGNTIYF	TGTGCCAGCAGCTTTTACGAGGAGAGCTCTGGAAACACCATATATTTT
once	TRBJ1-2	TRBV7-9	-	CASSDINPGRDGYTF	TGTGCCAGCAGCGATATAAACCCTGGGCGAGATGGCTACACCTTC
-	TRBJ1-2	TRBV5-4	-	CASSLDGGPGVYGYTF	TGTGCCAGCAGCTTGGACGGGGGCCCGGGGGTCTATGGCTACACCTTC
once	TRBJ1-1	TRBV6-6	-	CASRIETGTEAFF	TGTGCCAGCAGGATAGAGACCGGCACTGAAGCTTTCTTT
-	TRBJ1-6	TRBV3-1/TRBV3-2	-	CASSHTQGDNSPLHF	TGTGCCAGCAGCCATACCCAGGGAGATAATTCACCCCTCCACTTT
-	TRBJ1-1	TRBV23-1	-	CASSQRSFF	TGCGCCAGCTCCCAAAGGAGCTTCTTT
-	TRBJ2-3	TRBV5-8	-	CASVSDTTASTDTQYF	TGTGCCAGCGTCTCCGACACGACCGCTTCCACAGATACGCAGTATTTT